Listed below are T cell receptor beta chains from one sample, sequenced in a study of blood T cell repertoires in COVID-19. Data came from immunoSEQ multiplex PCR; TCRdb stores just in-frame clones and leaves some out. The repertoire has around 30,000 clones, 87% of them found once; the top ten carry 11% to 15%. The specimen sequenced was peripheral blood. These receptors were obtained from a man aged 60-69 years with active COVID-19. Each CDR3 is given without its conserved first and last residue. The D gene is left open where the match is weak. Not every row has a clone size; where given, it reads once, few, many or a size class.

D	J	V	size	CDR3
.	TRBJ2-7	TRBV27	.	ASSLGGALSEQY
TRBD2	TRBJ2-1	TRBV27	once	ASSFGLAGPRF
.	TRBJ2-4	TRBV18	.	ASSPSGIDIQY
TRBD2	TRBJ2-7	TRBV19	.	ASNPGLAGVEEQY
.	TRBJ2-5	TRBV2	once	ASGAGRDAKTQY
TRBD1	TRBJ1-5	TRBV7-8	.	ASSLEGAQNQPQH
.	TRBJ2-7	TRBV19	.	ASSAQGGTYEQY
TRBD1	TRBJ2-5	TRBV10-1	.	ASSELGQGERETQY
.	TRBJ1-1	TRBV6-2/TRBV6-3	.	ASTPRGSSMNTEAF
TRBD1	TRBJ1-2	TRBV3-1/TRBV3-2	few	ASSRSSGQYGYT
.	TRBJ2-1	TRBV25-1	.	ASSPLPGGSSYNEQF